The following is a TCR beta chain sequence with its context. Its target is not known. V was cut by 1 base and J by 1 base, with 8 bases left in between. The CDR3 length is 14 residues. Looked up from germline, CDR1 is SNHLY and CDR2 is FYNNEI. This entry belongs to a study of cytomegalovirus exposure and HLA in healthy donors. Study results and limitations: CMV serostatus stood as the only immune exposure information on hand.

With 60 Vbeta and 13 Jbeta primers, the PCR was carried out. Sequencing was performed with immunoSEQ multiplex PCR; in TCRdb, only in-frame clones are kept and a portion is missing. This table has roughly 90,000 clones, roughly 82% appearing once. The sequence derives from a man under 40 in good health and CMV-seropositive. The chain carries TRBV2 and TRBJ2-7; weak D call: TRBD1 (6 bases). The sequencing sample was made of PBMCs. The CDR3 bases are TGTGCCAGCAGTGAAGGGGACAAGTCCTACGAGCAGTACTTC. Its translation is CASSEGDKSYEQYF.